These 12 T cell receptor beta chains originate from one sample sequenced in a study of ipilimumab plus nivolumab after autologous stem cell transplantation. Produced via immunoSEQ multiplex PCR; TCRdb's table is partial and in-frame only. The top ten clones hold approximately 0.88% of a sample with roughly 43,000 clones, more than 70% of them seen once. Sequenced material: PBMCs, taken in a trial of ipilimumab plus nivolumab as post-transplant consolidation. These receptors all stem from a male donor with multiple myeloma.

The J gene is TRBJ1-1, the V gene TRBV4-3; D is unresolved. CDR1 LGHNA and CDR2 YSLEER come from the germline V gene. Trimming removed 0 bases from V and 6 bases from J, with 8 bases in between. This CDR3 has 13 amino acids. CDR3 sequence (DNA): TGCGCCAGCAGCCAAGATCCCGTGTCTGAAGCTTTCTTT. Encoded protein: CASSQDPVSEAFF.

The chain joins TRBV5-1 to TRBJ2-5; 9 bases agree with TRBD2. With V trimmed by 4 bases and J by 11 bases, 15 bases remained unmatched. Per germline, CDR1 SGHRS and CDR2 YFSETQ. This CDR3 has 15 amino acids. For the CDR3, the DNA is TGCGCCAGCAGCCCCGGGACTAGCCTGATTGGGGAGCAGTACTTC. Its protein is CASSPGTSLIGEQYF.

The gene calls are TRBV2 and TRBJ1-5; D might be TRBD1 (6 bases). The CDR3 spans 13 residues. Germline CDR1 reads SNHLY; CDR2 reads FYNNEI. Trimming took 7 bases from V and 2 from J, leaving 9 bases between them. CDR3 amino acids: CASKDSRNQPQHF. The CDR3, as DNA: TGTGCCAGCAAGGACAGCCGCAATCAGCCCCAGCATTTT.

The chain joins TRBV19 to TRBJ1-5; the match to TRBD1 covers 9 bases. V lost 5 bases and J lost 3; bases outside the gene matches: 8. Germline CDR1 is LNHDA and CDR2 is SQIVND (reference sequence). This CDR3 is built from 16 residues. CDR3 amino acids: CASSPRDRAYNQPQHF. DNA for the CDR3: TGTGCCAGTAGTCCCCGGGACAGGGCCTACAATCAGCCCCAGCATTTT.

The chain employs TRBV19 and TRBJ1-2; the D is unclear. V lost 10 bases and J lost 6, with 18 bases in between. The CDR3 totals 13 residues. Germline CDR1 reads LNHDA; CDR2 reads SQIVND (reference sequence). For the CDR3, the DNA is TGTGCCATCAGGCGAGAAAGTCGGGATGGCTACACCTTC. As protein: CAIRRESRDGYTF. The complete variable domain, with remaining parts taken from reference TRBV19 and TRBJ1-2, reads DGGITQSPKYLFRKEGQNVTLSCEQNLNHDAMYWYRQDPGQGLRLIYYSQIVNDFQKGDIAEGYSVSREKKESFPLTVTSAQKNPTAFYLCAIRRESRDGYTFGSGTRLTVV.

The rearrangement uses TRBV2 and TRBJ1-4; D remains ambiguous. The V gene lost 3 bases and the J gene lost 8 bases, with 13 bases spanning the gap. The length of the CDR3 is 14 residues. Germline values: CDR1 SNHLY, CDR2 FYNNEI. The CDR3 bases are TGTGCCAGCAGTGAGGAACGGGTCGGAGAAAAACTGTTTTTT. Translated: CASSEERVGEKLFF.

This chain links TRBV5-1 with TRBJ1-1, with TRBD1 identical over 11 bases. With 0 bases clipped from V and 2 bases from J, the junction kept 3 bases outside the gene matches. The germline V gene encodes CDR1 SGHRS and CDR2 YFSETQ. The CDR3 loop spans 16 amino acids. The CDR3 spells CASSLDGTGGNTEAFF. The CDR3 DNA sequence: TGCGCCAGCAGCTTGGATGGGACAGGGGGAAACACTGAAGCTTTCTTT.

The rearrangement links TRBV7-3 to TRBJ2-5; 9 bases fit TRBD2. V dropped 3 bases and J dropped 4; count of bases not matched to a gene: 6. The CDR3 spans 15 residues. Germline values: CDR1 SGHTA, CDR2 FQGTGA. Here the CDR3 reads CASSFSGSVRETQYF. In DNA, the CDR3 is TGTGCCAGCAGCTTTAGCGGGAGTGTGCGAGAGACCCAGTACTTC.

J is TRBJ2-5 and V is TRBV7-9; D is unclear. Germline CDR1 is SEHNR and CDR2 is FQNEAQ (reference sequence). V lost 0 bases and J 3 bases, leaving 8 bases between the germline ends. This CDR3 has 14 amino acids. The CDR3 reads CASSLALTEETQYF. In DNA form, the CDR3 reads TGTGCCAGCAGCTTAGCACTCACAGAAGAGACCCAGTACTTC.

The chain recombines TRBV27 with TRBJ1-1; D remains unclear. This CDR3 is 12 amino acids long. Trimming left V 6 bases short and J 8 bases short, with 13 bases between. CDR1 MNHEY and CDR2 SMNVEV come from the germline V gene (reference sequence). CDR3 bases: TGTGCCAGCAGGTCGGGTTCTACCGAAGCTTTCTTT. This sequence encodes CASRSGSTEAFF.

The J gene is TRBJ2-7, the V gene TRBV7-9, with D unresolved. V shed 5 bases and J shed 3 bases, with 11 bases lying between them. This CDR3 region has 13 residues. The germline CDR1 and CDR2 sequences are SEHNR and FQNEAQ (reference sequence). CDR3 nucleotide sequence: TGTGCCAGCAGCCCCAGTCTTAGCTACGAGCAGTACTTC. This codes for CASSPSLSYEQYF.

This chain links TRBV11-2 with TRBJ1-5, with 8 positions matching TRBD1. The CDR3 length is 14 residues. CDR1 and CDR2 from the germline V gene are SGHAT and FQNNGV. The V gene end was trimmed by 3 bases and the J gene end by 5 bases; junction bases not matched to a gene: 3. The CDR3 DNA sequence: TGTGCCAGCAGCTTTACAGGGGGTCATCAGCCCCAGCATTTT. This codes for CASSFTGGHQPQHF.